This section outlines one TCR beta chain sequence together with its context. Its antigen remains unidentified. One end of the junction varies from germline; a read error may be responsible. One entry per CDR3 protein, called by TCRdb with MiXCR from the reads. Of 800,000 to 950,000 distinct CDR3 sequences in the sample, around a third were seen once. The data stem from a study of T cell repertoires in cytomegalovirus infection. Study at large: Recently described HLA-C-restricted plus well-studied HLA-B-restricted CMV epitopes were used. An indication of both CMV infection and matching HLA type came from public TCR beta signatures. General observations from the study: There were HLA-C-restricted CMV-specific TCR beta clonotypes dominating the ex vivo response. Adding up the frequency of public TCR beta families identified people who carried CMV plus the relevant HLA.

This specimen consisted of cultured CD8+ T cells from PBMCs, obtained from culture after CMV antigen stimulation. This receptor was obtained from a human donor in good health (CMV status not recorded). Some clones in this sample may be carry-over from other donors' samples.

CDR3 in amino acids: CASSGAGGRWVF. CDR3 DNA: TGTGCCAGCAGCGGGGCGGGGGGCCGGTGGGTCTTC. The chain couples TRBV7-9 to TRBJ2-1; 8 nucleotides agree with TRBD2. The length of the CDR3 is 12 residues. Germline V CDR1 and CDR2: SEHNR, FQNEAQ (reference sequence).